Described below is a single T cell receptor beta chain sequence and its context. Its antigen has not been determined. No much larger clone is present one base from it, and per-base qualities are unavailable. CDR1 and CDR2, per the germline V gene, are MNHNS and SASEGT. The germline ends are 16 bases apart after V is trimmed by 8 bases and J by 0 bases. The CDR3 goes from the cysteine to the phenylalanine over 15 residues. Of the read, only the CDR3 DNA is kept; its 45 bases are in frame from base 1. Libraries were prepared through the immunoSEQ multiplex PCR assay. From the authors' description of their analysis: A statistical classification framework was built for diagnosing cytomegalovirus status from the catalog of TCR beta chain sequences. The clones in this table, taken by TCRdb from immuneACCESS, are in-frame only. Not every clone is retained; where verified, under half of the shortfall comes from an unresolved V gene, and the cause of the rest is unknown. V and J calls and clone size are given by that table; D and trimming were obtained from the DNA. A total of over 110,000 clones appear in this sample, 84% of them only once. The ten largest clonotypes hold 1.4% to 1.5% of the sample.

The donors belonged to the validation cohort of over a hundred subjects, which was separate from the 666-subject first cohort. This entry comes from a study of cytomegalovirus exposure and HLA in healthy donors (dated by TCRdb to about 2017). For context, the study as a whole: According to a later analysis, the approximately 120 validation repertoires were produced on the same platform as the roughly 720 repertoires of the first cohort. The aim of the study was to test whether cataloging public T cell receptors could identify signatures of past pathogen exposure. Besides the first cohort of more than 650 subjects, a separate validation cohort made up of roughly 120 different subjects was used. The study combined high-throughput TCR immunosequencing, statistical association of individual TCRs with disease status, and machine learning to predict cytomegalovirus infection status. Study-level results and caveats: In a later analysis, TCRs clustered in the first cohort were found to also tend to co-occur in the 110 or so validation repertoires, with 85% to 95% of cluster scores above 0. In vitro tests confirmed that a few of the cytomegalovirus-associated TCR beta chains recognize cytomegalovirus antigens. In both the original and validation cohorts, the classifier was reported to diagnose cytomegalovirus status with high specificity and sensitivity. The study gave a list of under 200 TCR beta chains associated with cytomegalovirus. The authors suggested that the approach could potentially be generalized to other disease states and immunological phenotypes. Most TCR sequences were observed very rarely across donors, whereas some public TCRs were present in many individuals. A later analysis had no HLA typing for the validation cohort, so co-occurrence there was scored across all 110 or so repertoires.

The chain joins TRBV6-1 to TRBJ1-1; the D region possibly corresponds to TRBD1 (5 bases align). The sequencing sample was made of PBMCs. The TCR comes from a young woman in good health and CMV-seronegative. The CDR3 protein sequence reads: CASRRDSIMNTEAFF. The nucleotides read TGTGCCAGCCGTCGAGACAGCATTATGAACACTGAAGCTTTCTTT.